This record looks at one T cell receptor (beta chain) sequence and its context. Germline V gene lookup returns CDR1 MNHEY and CDR2 SVGEGT. The CDR3 has 16 amino acids. The trim removed 2 bases at V and 4 bases at J, leaving 8 bases unmatched. This entry belongs to a study of blood T cell repertoires in COVID-19. In the study overall: Samples representing acute and convalescent COVID-19 were sourced from the United States, Italy and Spain. In each case, the material was cDNA or gDNA derived from T cells, B-cell-depleted T cells, or PBMCs.

As originally analysed: Using reference gene primer amplification, nucleated cell counts were estimated. The method was immunoSEQ multiplex PCR; TCRdb's version includes in-frame clones alone and lacks a portion of them. V and J calls and clone size are copied from that table; D and trimming were computed from the DNA. The data show just over 650,000 clones, with about 90% seen just once and 0.2% to 0.3% held by the top ten. This clonotype was sampled from a woman between 18 and 30 years old with acute or convalescent COVID-19. Sequenced sample: peripheral blood. V and J are TRBV6-2 or TRBV6-3 and TRBJ2-3, with 8 bases lining up with TRBD1. CDR3 nucleotide sequence: TGTGCCAGCAGTTACGGGACAGGAGGCGGCCCAGATACGCAGTATTTT. Translation gives CASSYGTGGGPDTQYF.